One sample yielded the 18 T cell receptor beta chains listed below, sequenced in a study of shared clonotypes between healthy human individuals. Here immunoSEQ multiplex PCR was the method, and the copy in TCRdb shows in-frame clones only, minus some. Of over 1.5 million clones listed, 98% were seen once; the top ten hold roughly 0.45%. Sample: naive CD4+ T cells sorted from blood. Subset meaning: CD45RA+ positively selected. The receptors stem from a man younger than 40 in good health.

The chain uses TRBV18 and TRBJ2-3; possible D gene TRBD1, 6 bases. The CDR3 contains 14 residues. The germline CDR1 and CDR2 sequences are KGHSH and LQKENI. V was pared by 5 bases and J by 3 bases, with 12 bases between. CDR3 loop: CASSTQGLTDTQYF. CDR3 in DNA: TGTGCCAGCTCAACCCAGGGGTTGACAGATACGCAGTATTTT.

The V call is TRBV28, the J call TRBJ1-5; D uncertain. There are 18 residues in the CDR3. Between the trimmed V and J ends, which lost 6 bases and 3 bases, there was a span of 24 bases. Germline CDR1 is MDHEN and CDR2 is SYDVKM. CDR3 coding DNA: TGTGCCAGCAGCCCGACATCGGGGTTGAGTGTTTTCAATCAGCCCCAGCATTTT. It is translated as CASSPTSGLSVFNQPQHF.

V usage is TRBV7-2 and J usage is TRBJ2-7; possible D gene TRBD1, 5 bases. V was shortened by 4 bases and J by 6 bases, with 16 bases between the two germline ends. The CDR3 has 14 residues. CDR1 and CDR2 (germline): SGHTA, FQGNSA. CDR3 amino acids: CASSYGPGNGEQYF. In DNA, the CDR3 is TGTGCCAGCAGCTATGGACCAGGGAACGGCGAGCAGTACTTC.

The chain has TRBV5-6 and TRBJ2-7; 9 bases are shared with TRBD1. The CDR3 extends over 13 amino acids. CDR1 and CDR2 (germline): SGHDT, YYEEEE. V was clipped by 3 bases and J by 7 bases; unmatched bases: 5. Here the CDR3 DNA reads TGTGCCAGCAGCTACCGGGACAGGGCGGAGCAGTACTTC. Amino acids: CASSYRDRAEQYF.

The V and J genes are TRBV7-9 and TRBJ2-2; the D gene is possibly TRBD1 (6 bases). The V end lost 5 bases, the J end lost 4 bases, and 11 bases lay between the germline ends. Germline CDR1 and CDR2: SEHNR and FQNEAQ (reference sequence). This CDR3 has 14 residues. The CDR3 DNA follows: TGTGCCAGCAGCCCGGGACAAAGCACCGGGGAGCTGTTTTTT. Translating it yields CASSPGQSTGELFF. Drawing the rest from reference TRBV7-9 and TRBJ2-2, the complete variable domain is DTGVSQNPRHKITKRGQNVTFRCDPISEHNRLYWYRQTLGQGPEFLTYFQNEAQLEKSRLLSDRFSAERPKGSFSTLEIQRTEQGDSAMYLCASSPGQSTGELFFGEGSRLTVL.

CDR3 nucleotide sequence: TGCGCCAGCAGCTTGCGGCCAGGGTGGGAAGAGACCCAGTACTTC. It specifies CASSLRPGWEETQYF. The V gene is TRBV5-1, the J gene TRBJ2-5; D may be TRBD1 (5 bases). In germline, CDR1 is SGHRS, CDR2 YFSETQ. The length of the CDR3 is 15 residues. Trimming shortened V by 1 base and J by 3 bases, and 13 bases separated the two germline ends.

The CDR3 region has the DNA TGTGCCAGCAGTGTCACAGGGGCGCAGTTCTTC. The encoded protein is CASSVTGAQFF. The rearrangement links TRBV6-6 to TRBJ2-1, with 7 bases that match TRBD1. With 5 bases clipped from V and 12 bases from J, the junction kept 4 bases outside the gene matches. Germline loops: CDR1 MNHNY, CDR2 SVGAGI (reference sequence). This CDR3 comprises 11 residues.

The chain links TRBV28 to TRBJ1-5; no reliable D call. Trimming shortened V by 7 bases and J by 4 bases, and 14 bases separated the two germline ends. The CDR3 has 14 amino acids. Per germline, CDR1 MDHEN and CDR2 SYDVKM. CDR3 DNA sequence: TGTGCCAGCACCCGAAGCCTTGGAAATCAGCCCCAGCATTTT. Translated, it gives CASTRSLGNQPQHF. The complete variable domain, with remaining parts taken from reference TRBV28 and TRBJ1-5, reads DVKVTQSSRYLVKRTGEKVFLECVQDMDHENMFWYRQDPGLGLRLIYFSYDVKMKEKGDIPEGYSVSREKKERFSLILESASTNQTSMYLCASTRSLGNQPQHFGDGTRLSIL.

Notes on this clone: The sample holds other DNA sequences that translate to the same CDR3. The chain recombines TRBV9 with TRBJ2-7; D may be TRBD2 (6 bases). Trimming left V 0 bases short and J 3 bases short, with 10 bases between. CDR3 size: 14 residues. Germline loops: CDR1 SGDLS, CDR2 YYNGEE. CDR3 sequence: CASSVAGGGYEQYF. The DNA of the CDR3 is TGTGCCAGCAGCGTAGCTGGGGGAGGCTACGAGCAGTACTTC.

The chain joins TRBV7-8 to TRBJ2-4; the D gene is possibly TRBD2 (6 bases). The V gene's germline CDR1 is SGHVS and CDR2 FQNEAQ. V was shortened by 5 bases and J by 0 bases, with 14 bases between the two germline ends. The CDR3 totals 16 residues. This chain's CDR3 is CASSPSTGVAKNIQYF. The CDR3 DNA reads TGTGCCAGCAGCCCTTCTACGGGAGTAGCCAAAAACATTCAGTACTTC.

The chain links TRBV19 to TRBJ2-3, with D unresolved. The CDR3 runs 14 residues. Per germline, CDR1 LNHDA and CDR2 SQIVND (reference sequence). Trimming removed 1 base at V and 5 bases at J, with 10 bases between. CDR3 protein: CASSIGQPQDTQYF. CDR3 bases: TGTGCCAGTAGTATAGGGCAGCCCCAAGATACGCAGTATTTT. Combining the CDR3 with reference TRBV19 and TRBJ2-3 gives the whole variable domain DGGITQSPKYLFRKEGQNVTLSCEQNLNHDAMYWYRQDPGQGLRLIYYSQIVNDFQKGDIAEGYSVSREKKESFPLTVTSAQKNPTAFYLCASSIGQPQDTQYFGPGTRLTVL.

V gene TRBV15 combines with J gene TRBJ2-7; D call uncertain. V was cut by 1 base and J by 1 base, with 20 bases left in between. In germline, CDR1 is LNHNV, CDR2 YYDKDF (reference sequence). The CDR3 is 18 residues long. The CDR3 DNA reads TGTGCCACCAGCAGAGGGGTAAGCCCGCTCCCGCCGTCCTACGAGCAGTACTTC. It encodes CATSRGVSPLPPSYEQYF.

This chain links TRBV19 with TRBJ1-5; D possibly corresponds to TRBD1 (6 bases). Germline V CDR1 and CDR2: LNHDA, SQIVND (reference sequence). The germline V and J ends were trimmed by 7 bases and 1 base, with 20 bases remaining between them. The CDR3 has 17 amino acids. The CDR3 loop reads CASTPNLLGASNQPQHF. CDR3 DNA sequence: TGTGCCAGTACCCCGAACTTGTTGGGGGCGAGCAATCAGCCCCAGCATTTT.

The V and J genes are TRBV12-5 and TRBJ2-7, with D unclear. Germline lookup yields CDR1 LGHNT and CDR2 FRNRAP. The V and J ends lost 7 bases and 6 bases respectively, with 13 bases between them. The CDR3 runs 12 residues. The DNA of the CDR3 is TGTGCTAGTGCTATGTTGGAGCGCGAGCAGTACTTC. Translating it yields CASAMLEREQYF.

With regard to this clone: Other DNA sequences within the sample encode an identical CDR3. V usage is TRBV18 and J usage is TRBJ2-7; D uncertain. Trimming shortened V by 1 base and J by 4 bases, and 5 bases separated the two germline ends. The CDR3 is 12 residues long. Looked up from germline, CDR1 is KGHSH and CDR2 is LQKENI. The CDR3 spells CASSPLGYEQYF. The CDR3 DNA reads TGTGCCAGCTCACCACTGGGTTACGAGCAGTACTTC.

The CDR3 protein is CASSPPSRRAYNEQFF. CDR3 bases: TGTGCCAGCTCACCACCTTCCCGACGCGCTTACAATGAGCAGTTCTTC. The chain recombines TRBV18 with TRBJ2-1; unclear D gene. CDR3 size: 16 residues. Germline V lookup: CDR1 KGHSH, CDR2 LQKENI. Trimming left V 0 bases short and J 4 bases short, with 13 bases between.

J is TRBJ2-5 and V is TRBV30; tentative D call: TRBD1 (5 bases). Trimming took 8 bases from V and 5 from J, leaving 18 bases between them. CDR3 length: 13 amino acids. Per the germline V gene, CDR1 is GTSNPN and CDR2 is SVGIG (reference sequence). For the CDR3, the DNA is TGTGCCCACGGTGGCAGGGTCGTCGAGACCCAGTACTTC. Its translation: CAHGGRVVETQYF.

V is TRBV6-5 and J is TRBJ1-2, with 7 positions matching TRBD1. The germline V gene encodes CDR1 MNHEY and CDR2 SVGAGI. V lost 4 bases, J lost 7 bases, and 15 bases stayed unmatched. The CDR3 has 16 amino acids. CDR3 DNA: TGTGCCAGCAGTTCGAACCCCAGGGACAGTTCCTCTGGCTACACCTTC. The encoded protein is CASSSNPRDSSSGYTF.